This T cell receptor (beta chain) was recovered during a study of Graves' ophthalmopathy and Graves' hyperthyroidism. General study findings and limits: Ophthalmopathy progression was predicted with 70.59% sensitivity and 72% to 75% specificity. The 13-signature model separated ophthalmopathy from stable hyperthyroidism at approximately 89% sensitivity and roughly 83% specificity.

This clonotype was found many times. Its antigen is not known. Lactation, pregnancy, uncontrolled infections and other autoimmune diseases were all grounds for excluding patients. The starting material, more than 8.5 ml of fresh peripheral blood, provided the PBMCs. Trimming removed 0 bases from V and 5 bases from J, with 16 bases in between. Germline values: CDR1 SGHTA, CDR2 FQGNSA. The CDR3 is made up of 16 amino acids. The authors amplified TCR beta CDR3 regions, and they did so from RNA transcripts for repertoire sequencing. RT-PCR with HTBI primers came first, then second-round multiplex PCR. MiXCR, run by TCRdb on the multiplex PCR reads, gives a single entry per CDR3 protein. This table holds 650,000 to 900,000 distinct CDR3 sequences, around 40% found once.

The V gene is TRBV7-2, the J gene TRBJ1-1; D gene unclear. Sequencing was carried out using peripheral blood. The sequence was obtained from an adult man with Graves' ophthalmopathy. For the CDR3, the DNA is TGTGCCAGCAGCTTAGCGCAGGCACTTACTAGGACTGAAGCTTTCTTT. Translation gives CASSLAQALTRTEAFF.